A single sample gave rise to the 29 T cell receptor beta chains below, sequenced in a study of T cells after yellow fever vaccination. A single record per CDR3 protein comes from TCRdb applying MiXCR to the 5' RACE reads. The repertoire holds just under 600,000 distinct CDR3 sequences, roughly 13% seen once, with more than 12% in the top ten. The input for sequencing was PBMCs, taken on the day of the yellow fever booster vaccination. The source is a man aged 25-40 years who received the YFV17D yellow fever vaccine.

In this sample, this clonotype turned up many times. The chain joins TRBV20-1 to TRBJ2-5, with D perhaps being TRBD1 or TRBD2 (5 bases each). This CDR3 region has 12 residues. V shed 0 bases and J shed 5 bases, with 7 bases lying between them. The germline V gene has CDR1 DFQATT and CDR2 SNEGSKA (reference sequence). CDR3 in DNA: TGCAGTGCTAGAGAAGGGGAGGAGACCCAGTACTTC. It codes for CSAREGEETQYF.

The rearrangement links TRBV7-2 to TRBJ1-5; D remains unclear. The CDR3 runs 15 residues. V was shortened by 4 bases and J by 8 bases, with 18 bases between the two germline ends. Germline CDR1 reads SGHTA; CDR2 reads FQGNSA. CDR3 bases: TGTGCCAGCAGCTGGCACGGACTCCGTCCTGAGCCCCAGCATTTT. Protein sequence: CASSWHGLRPEPQHF.

This clonotype has a handful of counts. The J gene is TRBJ2-3, the V gene TRBV5-5; no clear D gene. This CDR3 is 14 amino acids long. The V end lost 3 bases, the J end lost 2 bases, and 10 bases lay between the germline ends. CDR1 SGHKS and CDR2 YYEKEE come from the germline V gene (reference sequence). The CDR3 reads CASSSGPFTDTQYF. The DNA of the CDR3 is TGTGCCAGCAGCTCCGGGCCGTTCACAGATACGCAGTATTTT.

The table lists this clonotype with a few counts. The V and J genes are TRBV5-5 and TRBJ1-6; TRBD1 agrees at 8 bases. V was clipped by 3 bases and J by 6 bases; unmatched bases: 5. Germline CDR1 reads SGHKS; CDR2 reads YYEKEE (reference sequence). This CDR3 region has 15 residues. CDR3 amino acids: CASSSPGQVNSPLHF. CDR3 DNA sequence: TGTGCCAGCAGCTCCCCGGGACAGGTTAATTCACCCCTCCACTTT.

The gene calls are TRBV6-5 and TRBJ2-1; 9 positions agree with TRBD2. V gave up 4 bases and J gave up 4 bases; unmatched junction bases: 11. CDR3 length equals 17 residues. Per the germline V gene, CDR1 is MNHEY and CDR2 is SVGAGI. The CDR3 region has the DNA TGTGCCAGCAGTTTTTTGACTAGCGGAGAAAATTACAATGAGCAGTTCTTC. It specifies CASSFLTSGENYNEQFF.

There are a few counts of this clonotype. V and J are TRBV27 and TRBJ2-7; TRBD2 agrees at 10 bases. Germline V CDR1 and CDR2: MNHEY, SMNVEV (reference sequence). The trim removed 6 bases at V and 0 bases at J, leaving 5 bases unmatched. CDR3 size: 15 residues. The CDR3 is CASSLRLAGSYEQYF. As DNA, the CDR3 is TGTGCCAGCAGCCTACGACTAGCGGGCTCCTACGAGCAGTACTTC.

This clonotype was observed a handful of times. This rearrangement joins TRBV7-2 to TRBJ2-2; D is undetermined. The CDR3 sequence is 15 residues long. Germline V lookup: CDR1 SGHTA, CDR2 FQGNSA. V was clipped by 7 bases and J by 0 bases, with 12 bases between them. CDR3 loop: CASKGRTTNTGELFF. In nucleotides, the CDR3 is TGTGCCAGCAAAGGGCGCACCACGAACACCGGGGAGCTGTTTTTT.

This clonotype was detected ten times or more. V and J are TRBV5-5 and TRBJ2-5, with 7 bases aligning to TRBD2. Germline trimming cut 1 base from V and 4 bases from J; bases unmatched to any gene: 7. CDR3 length: 15 amino acids. Per germline, CDR1 SGHKS and CDR2 YYEKEE (reference sequence). In DNA, the CDR3 is TGTGCCAGCAGCTTGCCTACTAGCGTTGTAGAGACCCAGTACTTC. Translating it yields CASSLPTSVVETQYF.

Many counts were recorded for this clonotype. The V gene is TRBV7-2, the J gene TRBJ1-1; a possible D gene is TRBD1 (5 bases). This CDR3 has 15 residues. Trimming stripped 5 bases from V and 3 bases from J, with 16 bases between. From germline, CDR1 is SGHTA and CDR2 FQGNSA. The CDR3 loop reads CASSQHGGGYTEAFF. The CDR3 DNA follows: TGTGCCAGCAGCCAACACGGGGGTGGTTACACTGAAGCTTTCTTT.

The V gene is TRBV12-3 or TRBV12-4, the J gene TRBJ2-1; 7 positions match TRBD2. Unmatched junction bases numbered 7, after V lost 6 bases and J lost 2 bases. The CDR3 contains 15 residues. The CDR3 DNA sequence: TGTGCCAGCAGCACGACTAGCAGCACCTACAATGAGCAGTTCTTC. It translates to CASSTTSSTYNEQFF.

J is TRBJ2-3 and V is TRBV10-3; maybe TRBD2 (6 bases). The germline V gene has CDR1 ENHRY and CDR2 SYGVKD. CDR3 size: 14 residues. The V end lost 3 bases, the J end lost 3 bases, and 10 bases lay between the germline ends. For the CDR3, the DNA is TGTGCCATCAGTGACCTAGCGAGGACAGATACGCAGTATTTT. It is translated as CAISDLARTDTQYF.

This clonotype showed up just a few times. The chain recombines TRBV19 with TRBJ2-5; D uncertain. With 6 bases removed from V and 5 bases from J, the gap between germline ends came to 16 bases. Per germline, CDR1 LNHDA and CDR2 SQIVND (reference sequence). This CDR3 contains 14 residues. For the CDR3, the DNA is TGTGCCAGTAGCCCCTTACCCGTCAAGGAGACCCAGTACTTC. It translates to CASSPLPVKETQYF.

This clonotype was found a few times. This sequence joins TRBV6-6 and TRBJ2-7, with a tentative D call TRBD2 (6 bases). This CDR3 has 13 amino acids. Germline CDR1 MNHNY, CDR2 SVGAGI (reference sequence). Between the trimmed V and J ends, which lost 9 bases and 2 bases, there was a span of 14 bases. The CDR3 loop is CARRRGGTYEQYF. The CDR3 bases are TGTGCCAGGCGGAGGGGAGGTACCTACGAGCAGTACTTC.

This clonotype appeared a few times. This chain links TRBV18 with TRBJ2-2, with TRBD1 matching 9 bases. The trim removed 3 bases at V and 7 bases at J, leaving 9 bases unmatched. This CDR3 is 16 amino acids long. Germline CDR1 is KGHSH and CDR2 is LQKENI. CDR3 sequence (DNA): TGTGCCAGCTCACCCCTCGGACAGGGGATCGGCGGGGAGCTGTTTTTT. It yields the protein CASSPLGQGIGGELFF.

This clonotype was detected many times. The rearrangement uses TRBV12-3 or TRBV12-4 and TRBJ2-7, with D possibly TRBD2 on 5 matching bases. The ends were cut back, 3 bases at V and 2 bases at J, with 20 bases in the middle. The CDR3 length is 17 residues. The CDR3 is CASSFKRLGDPPYEQYF. The CDR3 DNA follows: TGTGCCAGCAGTTTCAAACGACTGGGAGATCCGCCCTACGAGCAGTACTTC.

The gene calls are TRBV29-1 and TRBJ2-1; tentatively, D is TRBD2 (6 bases). Trimming pared 1 base from V and 4 bases from J, leaving 8 bases between. The length of the CDR3 is 13 residues. Per germline, CDR1 SQVTM and CDR2 ANQGSEA. The CDR3 nucleotides read TGCAGCGTTGAAGGGGAGGCGTACAATGAGCAGTTCTTC. Residues: CSVEGEAYNEQFF.

This sequence joins TRBV3-1 and TRBJ2-3; TRBD2 might be the D (6 bases). The CDR3 totals 18 residues. Trimming cost V 11 bases and J 9 bases, with 36 bases left between them. From germline, CDR1 is LGHDT and CDR2 YNNKEL (reference sequence). The DNA of the CDR3 is TGTGCCTGCTGTGGATTCCCGGGACTCCACCGCCAATTTGACACGCAGTATTTT. It encodes CACCGFPGLHRQFDTQYF.

In this sample, this clonotype turned up a few times. This rearrangement joins TRBV11-1 to TRBJ2-3; perhaps TRBD2 as D (5 bases). V was clipped by 5 bases and J by 6 bases, with 12 bases between them. Germline V gene sequence: CDR1 SGHAT, CDR2 FQDESV (reference sequence). The CDR3 spans 13 residues. The CDR3 is CASSTGSRDTQYF. The CDR3 DNA follows: TGTGCCAGCAGCACGGGATCGAGGGATACGCAGTATTTT. Full variable domain (rest looked up from reference TRBV11-1 and TRBJ2-3): EAEVAQSPRYKITEKSQAVAFWCDPISGHATLYWYRQILGQGPELLVQFQDESVVDDSQLPKDRFSAERLKGVDSTLKIQPAELGDSAMYLCASSTGSRDTQYFGPGTRLTVL.

This clonotype was seen only a few times. V is TRBV28 and J is TRBJ2-3; 7 bases align to TRBD1. Germline V gives CDR1 MDHEN, CDR2 SYDVKM. Trimming cost V 6 bases and J 1 base; bases outside gene matches: 16. The CDR3 runs 18 residues. This CDR3 reads CASSHTYTRGSRTDTQYF. The CDR3 nucleotides read TGTGCCAGCAGCCACACATACACCAGGGGGTCCCGCACAGATACGCAGTATTTT.

This clonotype was observed a handful of times. The gene calls are TRBV5-1 and TRBJ2-7; maybe TRBD2 (6 bases). There are 15 residues in the CDR3. Germline V CDR1 and CDR2: SGHRS, YFSETQ. Deletions cut 4 bases from V and 3 bases from J, with 17 bases between. As DNA, the CDR3 is TGCGCCAGCAGCGTTGGTCTCACGCGGGGCTACGAGCAGTACTTC. It codes for CASSVGLTRGYEQYF. The entire variable domain, with the rest obtained from reference TRBV5-1 and TRBJ2-7, is as follows: KAGVTQTPRYLIKTRGQQVTLSCSPISGHRSVSWYQQTPGQGLQFLFEYFSETQRNKGNFPGRFSGRQFSNSRSEMNVSTLELGDSALYLCASSVGLTRGYEQYFGPGTRLTVT.

CDR3 sequence reads: CASSQDRGGRGYTF. Written as DNA, the CDR3 is TGCGCCAGCAGCCAAGATAGGGGGGGCCGGGGCTACACCTTC. The rearrangement uses TRBV4-3 and TRBJ1-2, with D maybe TRBD1 (6 bases). Trimming cost V 0 bases and J 8 bases, with 13 bases left between them. From germline, CDR1 is LGHNA and CDR2 YSLEER. This CDR3 is 14 amino acids long.

In the case of this clonotype: One end of the junction fails to match germline, which may point to a read error. V and J are TRBV12-3 or TRBV12-4 and TRBJ1-1; D might be TRBD1 (6 bases). CDR3 length equals 15 residues. The CDR3 DNA is TGTACCAGCAGTACGCCAGGGGCTACGAACACTGAAGCTTTCTTT. Translating gives CTSSTPGATNTEAFF.

This clonotype was picked up a small number of times. The genes are TRBV5-1 and TRBJ2-3; 9 bases are shared with TRBD2. Germline lookup yields CDR1 SGHRS and CDR2 YFSETQ. With 0 bases clipped from V and 6 bases from J, the junction kept 11 bases outside the gene matches. This CDR3 spans 17 amino acids. The CDR3 coding sequence is TGCGCCAGCAGCTTGGACCCTAGCGGGACCGGAGGGGATACGCAGTATTTT. It codes for CASSLDPSGTGGDTQYF. Full variable domain (rest looked up from reference TRBV5-1 and TRBJ2-3): KAGVTQTPRYLIKTRGQQVTLSCSPISGHRSVSWYQQTPGQGLQFLFEYFSETQRNKGNFPGRFSGRQFSNSRSEMNVSTLELGDSALYLCASSLDPSGTGGDTQYFGPGTRLTVL.

This clonotype was seen repeatedly, ten times or more. The V and J genes are TRBV27 and TRBJ2-1, with 8 bases that match TRBD2. V was clipped by 7 bases and J by 9 bases; unmatched bases: 14. Germline CDR1 MNHEY, CDR2 SMNVEV (reference sequence). This CDR3 comprises 15 residues. The CDR3 reads CASTMGTGGGGEQFF. In DNA, the CDR3 is TGTGCCAGCACCATGGGTACGGGAGGGGGGGGTGAGCAGTTCTTC.

V is TRBV4-2 and J is TRBJ2-1; 7 bases are a match to TRBD2. The CDR3 runs 18 residues. CDR1 is LGHNA and CDR2 is YNFKEQ in the germline V gene. V shed 0 bases, J shed 5 bases, and the junction held 13 bases outside the gene matches. The CDR3 loop is CASSQDPGASGLNNEQFF. The CDR3 DNA sequence: TGTGCCAGCAGCCAAGATCCCGGGGCTAGCGGCCTGAACAATGAGCAGTTCTTC.

There are a few counts of this clonotype. The chain couples TRBV29-1 to TRBJ2-7, with a possible D match to TRBD1 (5 bases). The CDR3 is 11 amino acids. V dropped 1 base and J dropped 8 bases, with 9 bases sitting between them. Germline V gene data show CDR1 as SQVTM and CDR2 as ANQGSEA. Here the CDR3 DNA reads TGCAGCGTTGAAGGGGCAGGGAAGCAGTACTTC. Translated: CSVEGAGKQYF.

This clonotype was counted between two and nine times. The V call is TRBV9, the J call TRBJ2-5; D perhaps matches TRBD1 (6 bases). CDR1 is SGDLS and CDR2 is YYNGEE in the germline V gene. V was shortened by 4 bases and J by 4 bases, with 17 bases between the two germline ends. CDR3 size: 15 residues. The CDR3 region is CASSLSLGGGETQYF. For the CDR3, the DNA is TGTGCCAGCAGCCTCTCCCTTGGGGGCGGAGAGACCCAGTACTTC. Filled out from reference TRBV9 and TRBJ2-5, the complete variable domain reads DSGVTQTPKHLITATGQRVTLRCSPRSGDLSVYWYQQSLDQGLQFLIQYYNGEERAKGNILERFSAQQFPDLHSELNLSSLELGDSALYFCASSLSLGGGETQYFGPGTRLLVL.

This clonotype has only a few counts. The chain links TRBV12-3 or TRBV12-4 to TRBJ1-1, with TRBD1 as a possible D gene (5 bases). V was shortened by 7 bases and J by 4 bases, with 16 bases between the two germline ends. The CDR3 length is 14 residues. CDR3 sequence: CASTLAGTATEAFF. The CDR3 DNA reads as TGTGCCAGCACCCTGGCAGGGACGGCCACTGAAGCTTTCTTT.

The table lists this clonotype with a few counts. The chain recombines TRBV5-1 with TRBJ1-4; a possible D gene is TRBD1 (5 bases). Germline values: CDR1 SGHRS, CDR2 YFSETQ. The CDR3 length is 14 residues. Trimming cost V 4 bases and J 4 bases, with 11 bases left between them. The CDR3 protein is CASSVGTINEKLFF. CDR3 DNA: TGCGCCAGCAGCGTAGGGACCATTAATGAAAAACTGTTTTTT. Combining the CDR3 with reference TRBV5-1 and TRBJ1-4 gives the whole variable domain KAGVTQTPRYLIKTRGQQVTLSCSPISGHRSVSWYQQTPGQGLQFLFEYFSETQRNKGNFPGRFSGRQFSNSRSEMNVSTLELGDSALYLCASSVGTINEKLFFGSGTQLSVL.